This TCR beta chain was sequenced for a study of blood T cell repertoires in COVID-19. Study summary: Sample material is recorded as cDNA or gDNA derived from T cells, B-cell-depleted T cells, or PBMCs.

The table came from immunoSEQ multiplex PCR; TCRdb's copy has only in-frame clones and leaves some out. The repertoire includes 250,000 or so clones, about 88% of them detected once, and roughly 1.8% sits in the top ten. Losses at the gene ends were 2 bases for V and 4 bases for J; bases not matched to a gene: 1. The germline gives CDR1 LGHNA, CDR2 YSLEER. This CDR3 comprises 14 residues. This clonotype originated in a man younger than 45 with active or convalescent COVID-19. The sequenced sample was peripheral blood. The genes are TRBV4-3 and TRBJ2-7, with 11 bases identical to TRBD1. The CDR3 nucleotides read TGCGCCAGCAGCCAACGGGACAGGGGGTACGAGCAGTACTTC. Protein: CASSQRDRGYEQYF.